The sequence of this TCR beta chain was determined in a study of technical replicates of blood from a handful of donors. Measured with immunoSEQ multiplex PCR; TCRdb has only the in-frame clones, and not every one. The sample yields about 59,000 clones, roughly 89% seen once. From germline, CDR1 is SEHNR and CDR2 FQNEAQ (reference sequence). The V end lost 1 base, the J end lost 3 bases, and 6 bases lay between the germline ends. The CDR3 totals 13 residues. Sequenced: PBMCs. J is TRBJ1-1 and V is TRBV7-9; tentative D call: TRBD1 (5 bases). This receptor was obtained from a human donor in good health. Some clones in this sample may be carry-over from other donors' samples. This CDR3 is CASSLVGDTEAFF. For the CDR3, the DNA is TGTGCCAGCAGCTTAGTAGGGGACACTGAAGCTTTCTTT.